This T cell receptor (beta chain) was found in a study of blood T cell repertoires in COVID-19. Measured with immunoSEQ multiplex PCR; TCRdb has only the in-frame clones, and not every one. The sample carries 55,000 to 85,000 clones, 81% recorded once. The V gene's germline CDR1 is LNHDA and CDR2 SQIVND (reference sequence). This CDR3 has 13 residues. Trimming removed 5 bases at V and 3 bases at J, with 8 bases between. Sequencing input: peripheral blood. This sequence was found in a woman aged 65 to 85 with acute or convalescent COVID-19. J is TRBJ2-4 and V is TRBV19, with D maybe TRBD1 (5 bases). CDR3 nucleotide sequence: TGTGCCAGTAGTCCGGACAACAAAAACATTCAGTACTTC. Translated: CASSPDNKNIQYF. The entire variable domain, with the rest obtained from reference TRBV19 and TRBJ2-4, is as follows: DGGITQSPKYLFRKEGQNVTLSCEQNLNHDAMYWYRQDPGQGLRLIYYSQIVNDFQKGDIAEGYSVSREKKESFPLTVTSAQKNPTAFYLCASSPDNKNIQYFGAGTRLSVL.